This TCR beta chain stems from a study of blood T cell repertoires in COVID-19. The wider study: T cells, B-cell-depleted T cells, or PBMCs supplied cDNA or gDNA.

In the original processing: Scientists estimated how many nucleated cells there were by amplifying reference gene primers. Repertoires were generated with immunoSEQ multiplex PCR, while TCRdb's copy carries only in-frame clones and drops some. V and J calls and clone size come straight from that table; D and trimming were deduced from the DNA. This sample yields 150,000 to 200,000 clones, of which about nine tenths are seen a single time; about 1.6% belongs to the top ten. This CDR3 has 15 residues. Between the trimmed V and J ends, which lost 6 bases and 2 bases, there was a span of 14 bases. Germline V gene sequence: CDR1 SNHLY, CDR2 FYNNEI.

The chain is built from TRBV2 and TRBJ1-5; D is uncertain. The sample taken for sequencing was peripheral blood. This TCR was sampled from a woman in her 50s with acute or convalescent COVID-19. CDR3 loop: CASRSAVGGNQPQHF. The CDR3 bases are TGTGCCAGCAGATCTGCGGTCGGGGGCAATCAGCCCCAGCATTTT. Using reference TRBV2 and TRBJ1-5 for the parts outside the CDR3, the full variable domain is EPEVTQTPSHQVTQMGQEVILRCVPISNHLYFYWYRQILGQKVEFLVSFYNNEISEKSEIFDDQFSVERPDGSNFTLKIRSTKLEDSAMYFCASRSAVGGNQPQHFGDGTRLSIL.